Each of the 12 T cell receptor beta chains below was sequenced from the same sample in a study of shared clonotypes between healthy human individuals. Data came from immunoSEQ multiplex PCR; TCRdb stores just in-frame clones and leaves some out. The sample has some 2.3 million clones; more than 85% are singletons. Sample: naive CD4+ T cells from PBMCs. Subset in this sample: CD45RA+ positively selected. The receptors shown here come from a man aged 18 to 29 in good health. Some clones in this sample may be carry-over from other donors' samples.

This chain connects TRBV6-1 to TRBJ2-1; 10 nucleotides match TRBD1. V gave up 4 bases and J gave up 1 base; unmatched junction bases: 7. Germline assignment: CDR1 MNHNS and CDR2 SASEGT. This CDR3 is built from 17 residues. The CDR3 coding sequence is TGTGCCAGCAGTGTCCGACAGGGGGCGCAGTCCTACAATGAGCAGTTCTTC. It encodes CASSVRQGAQSYNEQFF.

The rearrangement joins TRBV2 to TRBJ2-5; D gene unclear. Trimming removed 6 bases at V and 4 bases at J, with 12 bases between. The CDR3 runs to 13 residues. Germline values: CDR1 SNHLY, CDR2 FYNNEI. The CDR3 DNA reads TGTGCCAGCAGCTTCTACGAGACAGAGACCCAGTACTTC. Protein: CASSFYETETQYF. Full variable domain (missing parts from reference TRBV2 and TRBJ2-5): EPEVTQTPSHQVTQMGQEVILRCVPISNHLYFYWYRQILGQKVEFLVSFYNNEISEKSEIFDDQFSVERPDGSNFTLKIRSTKLEDSAMYFCASSFYETETQYFGPGTRLLVL.

Only one count was recorded for this clone. This chain links TRBV5-1 with TRBJ2-3; tentatively, D is TRBD2 (6 bases). The CDR3 has 14 amino acids. V was cut by 5 bases and J by 2 bases, with 12 bases left in between. In germline, CDR1 is SGHRS, CDR2 YFSETQ. The CDR3 protein is CASRTAGYTDTQYF. In nucleotides, the CDR3 is TGCGCCAGCAGGACGGCGGGATACACAGATACGCAGTATTTT.

The V and J genes are TRBV5-1 and TRBJ2-7; D may be TRBD2 (5 bases). The germline V gene encodes CDR1 SGHRS and CDR2 YFSETQ. CDR3 length: 16 amino acids. V was clipped by 3 bases and J by 3 bases, with 19 bases between them. DNA for the CDR3: TGCGCCAGCAGCTGGAATGCAGGCCGAGAGGGCTACGAGCAGTACTTC. It is translated as CASSWNAGREGYEQYF.

The chain links TRBV30 to TRBJ2-1, with D maybe TRBD2 (5 bases). CDR3 length equals 14 residues. V dropped 4 bases and J dropped 3 bases, with 13 bases sitting between them. CDR1 is GTSNPN, CDR2 SVGIG, per germline (reference sequence). This CDR3 reads CAWIGEHHYNEQFF. CDR3 coding DNA: TGTGCCTGGATTGGGGAGCACCACTACAATGAGCAGTTCTTC. Full variable domain (rest looked up from reference TRBV30 and TRBJ2-1): SQTIHQWPATLVQPVGSPLSLECTVEGTSNPNLYWYRQAAGRGLQLLFYSVGIGQISSEVPQNLSASRPQDRQFILSSKKLLLSDSGFYLCAWIGEHHYNEQFFGPGTRLTVL.

The V and J genes are TRBV7-9 and TRBJ2-2; 9 bases are shared with TRBD2. This CDR3 spans 16 amino acids. The germline V gene encodes CDR1 SEHNR and CDR2 FQNEAQ (reference sequence). V was pared by 4 bases and J by 2 bases, with 5 bases of the junction left unmatched. DNA for the CDR3: TGTGCCAGCAGCTCGACTAGCGGAGGAAACACCGGGGAGCTGTTTTTT. This translates into CASSSTSGGNTGELFF.

This chain connects TRBV29-1 to TRBJ2-5; D might be TRBD1 (6 bases). The J call is uncertain, as TRBJ2-7 better fits the DNA end. Germline CDR1 and CDR2: SQVTM and ANQGSEA. The CDR3 totals 15 residues. The CDR3 region has the DNA TGCAGCGTTGCTCTGTTATCGGCAGGGGAGACCGAGCAGTACTTC. Amino acid sequence: CSVALLSAGETEQYF.

The sample holds one count of this clone. The J gene is TRBJ2-7, the V gene TRBV19; TRBD2 aligns across 8 bases. This CDR3 has 14 amino acids. With 3 bases clipped from V and 4 bases from J, the junction kept 5 bases outside the gene matches. Germline V CDR1 and CDR2: LNHDA, SQIVND (reference sequence). The CDR3: CASSIGLAEYEQYF. The CDR3 DNA is TGTGCCAGTAGTATCGGACTAGCCGAATACGAGCAGTACTTC.

In nucleotides, the CDR3 is TGTGCCAGCAGCCCCCCCCCAGGAAGCTCCTACAATGAGCAGTTCTTC. The encoded protein is CASSPPPGSSYNEQFF. V is TRBV7-6 and J is TRBJ2-1; D unresolved. Trimming took off 5 bases at V and 0 bases at J, with 14 bases between the two ends. The CDR3 is 16 amino acids. Germline V gives CDR1 SGHVS, CDR2 FNYEAQ. The full variable domain, rest sourced from reference TRBV7-6 and TRBJ2-1, is GAGVSQSPRYKVTKRGQDVALRCDPISGHVSLYWYRQALGQGPEFLTYFNYEAQQDKSGLPNDRFSAERPEGSISTLTIQRTEQRDSAMYRCASSPPPGSSYNEQFFGPGTRLTVL.

The chain combines TRBV5-1 with TRBJ1-1, with 7 bases matching TRBD1. The CDR3 extends over 15 amino acids. V trimming: 3 bases; J trimming: 4 bases; junction bases outside the gene matches: 9. CDR1 and CDR2 from the germline V gene are SGHRS and YFSETQ. CDR3 amino acids: CASSSPQGVFTEAFF. The CDR3 DNA reads TGCGCCAGCAGCTCGCCTCAGGGGGTTTTCACTGAAGCTTTCTTT.

This clone was detected once. The chain has TRBV5-8 and TRBJ1-1, with D unclear. The germline gives CDR1 SGHTS, CDR2 YDEGEE. The CDR3 runs to 13 residues. Trimming took off 0 bases at V and 11 bases at J, with 14 bases between the two ends. The DNA for the CDR3 is TGTGCCAGCAGCTTGGTTCGACGGGATGAGGCTTTCTTT. This translates into CASSLVRRDEAFF. Full variable domain (rest looked up from reference TRBV5-8 and TRBJ1-1): EAGVTQSPTHLIKTRGQQATLRCSPISGHTSVYWYQQALGLGLQFLLWYDEGEERNRGNFPPRFSGRQFPNYSSELNVNALELEDSALYLCASSLVRRDEAFFGQGTRLTVV.

The chain joins TRBV5-6 to TRBJ2-5, with D perhaps TRBD2 (5 bases). The germline V gene has CDR1 SGHDT and CDR2 YYEEEE. The CDR3 has 14 residues. V was cut by 1 base and J by 2 bases, with 9 bases left in between. CDR3 loop: CASSLKRTQETQYF. Here the CDR3 DNA reads TGTGCCAGCAGCTTGAAACGGACTCAAGAGACCCAGTACTTC. Drawing the rest from reference TRBV5-6 and TRBJ2-5, the complete variable domain is DAGVTQSPTHLIKTRGQQVTLRCSPKSGHDTVSWYQQALGQGPQFIFQYYEEEERQRGNFPDRFSGHQFPNYSSELNVNALLLGDSALYLCASSLKRTQETQYFGPGTRLLVL.